This T cell receptor beta chain appears in the sequencing data of a study of T cells in Graves' hyperthyroidism and ophthalmopathy (dated by TCRdb to between 2018 and 2020). Context from the whole study: A discovery cohort of about a hundred patients, roughly 40 with Graves' ophthalmopathy and fewer than 65 with stable Graves' hyperthyroidism, was used to find distinguishing TCR V-J signatures. The study also compared thyroid tissue and blood T-cell repertoires from about six Graves' hyperthyroidism patients. Once sampling was done, hyperthyroidism patients were given methimazole at a starting dose of 30 mg daily, whereas ophthalmopathy patients were given high-dose intravenous methylprednisolone. Prospective prediction of ophthalmopathy was tested in an independent validation cohort consisting of 18 hyperthyroidism patients and around 17 patients who later progressed to ophthalmopathy. The approximately 97 discovery patients were randomly divided into training and test sets at a 7:3 ratio. TCR Vbeta CDR3 sequencing of approximately 140 peripheral blood samples (roughly 41 ophthalmopathy, over 70 hyperthyroidism and roughly 17 progressor patients) is reported in the paper. General conclusions and limits of the study: Ophthalmopathy was separated from stable hyperthyroidism by a 13 V-J signature model, with approximately 86% sensitivity and 81% to 82% specificity obtained in cross-validation and 80%/75% obtained in testing. In validation, progression to ophthalmopathy was predicted by the model with 70% to 71% sensitivity and around 76% specificity, a median of about 6.8 months before onset. No statistical method was used to fix the sample size in advance, and group allocation was not hidden from the investigators. Blood samples also contained most of the expanded thyroid clonotypes (frequency above 0.001), which suggests that blood repertoires may reflect thyroid immune responses.

The study excluded patients with uncontrolled infections, other autoimmune diseases, pregnancy or lactation. Diagnoses were based on clinical symptoms, serum thyroxine and TRAb, thyroid ultrasound and orbital computed tomography. Total RNA was extracted using Trizol reagent, and RNA quality was assessed on an Agilent 2100 Bioanalyzer. In this sample, this clonotype turned up many times. Its target antigen remains unknown. No base quality information exists; no much larger clone differs at one position. The TCR beta CDR3 regions were amplified from the RNA transcripts. For the first round of RT-PCR on the TCR CDR3, the HTBI primer set was used together with the Qiagen OneStep RT-PCR kit. Libraries were constructed in a second round of multiplex PCR, after which size selection and purification were carried out. The libraries were sequenced on an Illumina HiSeq2000 using paired-end 100 bp reads. As for the original processing: Raw data were processed with SOAPnuke, discarding reads with adapters, uncalled bases, mean Phred below 15, or no exact constant-primer or identifier match. COPE v1.2.5 was used to merge the high-quality paired reads, and each unique nucleotide sequence was defined as a clonotype. MiTCR v1.1 was used to align clonotypes to the IMGT TRBV, TRBD and TRBJ reference segments. The analysis was restricted to V-J combinations with a frequency above 0.0001, which together covered roughly 99% of the repertoires. The TCS score was defined as F50 (clonal expansion) divided by E x V (chaos), with BLOSUM62-based TCRdist calculated between CDR3 peptides within each V-J. Welch's t-statistics and random forest reduced fewer than 550 V-J features to 10 to 15, which were used in a naive Bayes classifier (R e1071). The Morisita-Horn index was used to measure how similar the thyroid and blood repertoires were. TCRdb reanalyzed the raw reads on its own, using fastp at Q25 for trimming and MiXCR for clone calling, and kept in-frame beta chains. For every CDR3 protein sequence, its rows merge into one entry that carries the most common genes and DNA. The V and J calls here are based on TCRdb, not the publication. For this sample the table gives 500,000 to 600,000 distinct CDR3 sequences, of which 40% to 55% were detected only once. The top ten constitute roughly 20% of the sample.

The sample taken for sequencing was peripheral blood or thyroid tissue (not recorded which). The sequence came from an adult woman with Graves' disease, either hyperthyroidism or ophthalmopathy (not recorded which).

DNA sequence: TGTGCCAGCAGAAGCGCCCGGGATCCTGGCGAGCAGTACTTC. Its translation is CASRSARDPGEQYF. The V and J genes are TRBV6-8 and TRBJ2-7, with TRBD2 perhaps the D gene, on 5 matching bases. CDR3 length: 14 amino acids, cysteine to phenylalanine. CDR3 DNA only is kept here, 42 bases in frame from base 1. Trimming at the junction amounts to 6 bases on V and 6 bases on J, and the germline ends lie 18 bases apart. The germline V gene yields MNHGY for CDR1 and SAAAGT for CDR2.